What follows are 12 T cell receptor beta chains derived from one specimen sequenced in a study of blood T cells in healthy people across ages (dated by TCRdb to between 2014 and 2017). Library preparation employed 5' RACE. TCRdb shows the sequencer as Illumina HiSeq 2500. The second PCR ran for about 7 to 11 cycles and used a J-beta primer mix along with a sample-barcoded 5' primer. The public reads were run again by TCRdb, first through fastp at Q25 and then through MiXCR, and only productive beta chains were kept. Each entry is one CDR3 protein sequence, shown with its most common DNA and genes. The sample table contains 1.5 million to 2 million distinct CDR3 sequences; only one count was recorded for 28% of them. The ten largest clones add up to about 8% of the sample. Material: blood. The receptors shown here come from a woman between 25 and 40 years old in good health.

There are many counts of this clonotype. V is TRBV9 and J is TRBJ1-1; D remains unclear. Germline CDR1 is SGDLS and CDR2 is YYNGEE. The ends were cut back, 2 bases at V and 0 bases at J, with 5 bases in the middle. The CDR3 has 13 amino acids. Here the CDR3 reads CASSVDLNTEAFF. CDR3 coding DNA: TGTGCCAGCAGCGTCGACTTGAACACTGAAGCTTTCTTT.

This clonotype was seen more than once but under ten times. The CDR3 nucleotides read TGTGCCAGCAGTCCCCCCGGGGTCCAAGTGCAGTTCTTC. Translating it yields CASSPPGVQVQFF. The rearrangement links TRBV12-3 or TRBV12-4 to TRBJ2-1; maybe TRBD2 (5 bases). V was pared by 5 bases and J by 12 bases, with 17 bases between. CDR3 length equals 13 residues.

This clonotype was picked up a small number of times. The gene calls are TRBV2 and TRBJ2-1; D remains ambiguous. V was cut by 6 bases and J by 8 bases, with 11 bases left in between. CDR3 length: 12 residues. Germline CDR1 is SNHLY and CDR2 is FYNNEI. CDR3 nucleotide sequence: TGTGCCAGCAGCCGAAGCGAGGATGAGCAGTTCTTC. Translated, it gives CASSRSEDEQFF.

This sequence joins TRBV7-2 and TRBJ2-7, with a weak D call TRBD2 (5 bases). Deletions cut 5 bases from V and 5 bases from J, with 13 bases between. This CDR3 spans 13 amino acids. From germline, CDR1 is SGHTA and CDR2 FQGNSA. The DNA for the CDR3 is TGTGCCAGCAGCCATCCGGGAAACAACGAGCAGTACTTC. The encoded protein is CASSHPGNNEQYF.

The J gene is TRBJ1-2, the V gene TRBV5-1, with TRBD1 matching over 7 bases. Germline trimming cut 4 bases from V and 3 bases from J; bases unmatched to any gene: 6. The germline V gene has CDR1 SGHRS and CDR2 YFSETQ. CDR3 length: 14 residues. CDR3 loop: CASSNYRGDYGYTF. DNA of the CDR3: TGCGCCAGCAGCAATTACAGGGGAGACTATGGCTACACCTTC.

This clonotype has just a few counts. This may arise from a read error, as a much more abundant clone is one base away. The chain uses TRBV12-3 or TRBV12-4 and TRBJ2-5; D is possibly TRBD2 (6 bases). The V end lost 4 bases, the J end lost 9 bases, and 12 bases lay between the germline ends. CDR3 length: 12 amino acids. CDR3 protein: CASSSVGEAQYF. The CDR3 DNA reads TGTGCCAGCAGTTCCGTTGGGGAGGCCCAGTACTTC.

The chain carries TRBV9 and TRBJ1-3; maybe TRBD1 (5 bases). Deletions cut 4 bases from V and 4 bases from J, with 15 bases between. The CDR3 length is 15 residues. Germline CDR1 and CDR2: SGDLS and YYNGEE. The CDR3 sequence: CASSSESGTGNTIYF. The CDR3 region has the DNA TGTGCCAGCAGCTCAGAGTCCGGGACGGGAAACACCATATATTTT.

V usage is TRBV28 and J usage is TRBJ2-3; the D gene is possibly TRBD2 (6 bases). Germline V gene lookup returns CDR1 MDHEN and CDR2 SYDVKM. This CDR3 contains 14 residues. V lost 2 bases and J 4 bases, leaving 10 bases between the germline ends. The CDR3, as DNA: TGTGCCAGCAGTTTACCAGGGACTTCAGATACGCAGTATTTT. This translates into CASSLPGTSDTQYF.

The V and J genes are TRBV20-1 and TRBJ2-1; 10 bases line up with TRBD2. J was trimmed by 1 base and V by 0 bases; bases with no gene match: 9. The CDR3 loop spans 18 amino acids. The V gene's germline CDR1 is DFQATT and CDR2 SNEGSKA (reference sequence). The CDR3 DNA is TGCAGTGCTAGAGATCGCCCGGGACTAGCGAAATCCTACAATGAGCAGTTCTTC. It is translated as CSARDRPGLAKSYNEQFF.

This clonotype was observed a single time. The V gene is TRBV7-9, the J gene TRBJ2-7; 9 bases line up with TRBD2. Per germline, CDR1 SEHNR and CDR2 FQNEAQ (reference sequence). This CDR3 spans 16 amino acids. V lost 2 bases and J lost 5; bases outside the gene matches: 10. CDR3 nucleotide sequence: TGTGCCAGCAGCTTAATCGCGGGAGGGCCGGTCCACGAGCAGTACTTC. Protein sequence: CASSLIAGGPVHEQYF.

V usage is TRBV30 and J usage is TRBJ2-7, with 10 nucleotides matching TRBD1. Germline V CDR1 and CDR2: GTSNPN, SVGIG (reference sequence). The V gene end was trimmed by 4 bases and the J gene end by 4 bases; junction bases not matched to a gene: 10. This CDR3 comprises 15 residues. The CDR3 loop reads CAWNPGQGRLYEQYF. For the CDR3, the DNA is TGTGCCTGGAATCCGGGACAGGGGAGGTTGTACGAGCAGTACTTC.

The J gene is TRBJ2-7, the V gene TRBV5-5; 15 bases match TRBD2. Trimming took 5 bases from V and 0 from J; bases not matched to a gene: 6. Germline CDR1 and CDR2: SGHKS and YYEKEE (reference sequence). The CDR3 is made up of 17 amino acids. In nucleotides, the CDR3 is TGTGCCAGCAGTCCCGGGACTAGCGGGGGGCCCTCCTACGAGCAGTACTTC. The encoded protein is CASSPGTSGGPSYEQYF.